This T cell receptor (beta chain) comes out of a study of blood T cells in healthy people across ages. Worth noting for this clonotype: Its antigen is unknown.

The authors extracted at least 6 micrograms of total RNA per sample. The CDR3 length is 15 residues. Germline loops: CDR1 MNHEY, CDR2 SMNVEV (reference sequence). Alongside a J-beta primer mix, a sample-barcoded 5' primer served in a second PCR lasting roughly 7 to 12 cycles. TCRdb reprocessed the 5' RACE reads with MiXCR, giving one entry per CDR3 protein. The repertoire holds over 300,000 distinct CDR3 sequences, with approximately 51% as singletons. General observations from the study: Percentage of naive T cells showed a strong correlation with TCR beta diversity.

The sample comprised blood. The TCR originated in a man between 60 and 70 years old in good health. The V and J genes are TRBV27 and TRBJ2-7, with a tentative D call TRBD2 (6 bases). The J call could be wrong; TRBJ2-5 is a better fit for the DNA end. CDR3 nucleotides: TGTGCCAGCAGCTTCCTTCGCGCGGGGCGAGAGACCCAGTACTTC. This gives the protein CASSFLRAGRETQYF.